The clone carrying this T cell receptor (beta chain) has just a few counts. The data stem from a study of shared clonotypes between healthy human individuals. The V and J ends lost 0 bases and 2 bases respectively, with 11 bases between them. Germline CDR1 SGHTA, CDR2 FQGNSA. The CDR3 consists of 15 residues. The assay was immunoSEQ multiplex PCR, and TCRdb's table has in-frame clones only and misses some. The sample includes hundreds of thousands of clones, approximately 79% of them seen just once. What was sequenced was memory CD4+ T cells sorted from blood. Stated subset: CD45RA-negative fraction. This sequence was found in a woman aged 30 to 39 in good health. This rearrangement joins TRBV7-2 to TRBJ2-7; no definite D call. In nucleotides, the CDR3 is TGTGCCAGCAGCTTAGCCGGTACCTCGACCTACGAGCAGTACTTC. Its protein is CASSLAGTSTYEQYF. The full variable domain, in which reference TRBV7-2 and TRBJ2-7 provide the parts outside the CDR3, is GAGVSQSPSNKVTEKGKDVELRCDPISGHTALYWYRQSLGQGLEFLIYFQGNSAPDKSGLPSDRFSAERTGGSVSTLTIQRTQQEDSAVYLCASSLAGTSTYEQYFGPGTRLTVT.